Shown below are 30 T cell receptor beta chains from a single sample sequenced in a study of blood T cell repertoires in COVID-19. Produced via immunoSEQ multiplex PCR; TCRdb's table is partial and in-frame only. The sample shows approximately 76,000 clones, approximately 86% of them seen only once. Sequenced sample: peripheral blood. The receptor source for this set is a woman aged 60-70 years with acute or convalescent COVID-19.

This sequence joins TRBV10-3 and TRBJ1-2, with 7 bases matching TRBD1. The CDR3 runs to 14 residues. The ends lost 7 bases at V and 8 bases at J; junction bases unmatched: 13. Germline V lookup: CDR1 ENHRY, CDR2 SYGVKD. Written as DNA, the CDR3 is TGTGCCATCACCGGGAGGGGGCCGGAGGTGGGCTACACCTTC. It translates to CAITGRGPEVGYTF.

This CDR3 is CASNLGGQPTDTQYF. In DNA form, the CDR3 reads TGTGCCAGCAACCTGGGGGGACAGCCCACAGATACGCAGTATTTT. The chain uses TRBV7-2 and TRBJ2-3, with D possibly matching TRBD1 (7 bases). The V end lost 7 bases, the J end lost 2 bases, and 16 bases lay between the germline ends. The CDR3 is 15 residues long. CDR1 and CDR2 (germline): SGHTA, FQGNSA.

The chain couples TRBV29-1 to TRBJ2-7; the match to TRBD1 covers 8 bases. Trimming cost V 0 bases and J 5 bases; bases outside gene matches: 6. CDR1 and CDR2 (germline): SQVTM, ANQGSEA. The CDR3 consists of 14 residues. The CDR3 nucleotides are TGCAGCGTTGAAGAGGCGGCAGGGGGCGACGAGCAGTACTTC. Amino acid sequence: CSVEEAAGGDEQYF.

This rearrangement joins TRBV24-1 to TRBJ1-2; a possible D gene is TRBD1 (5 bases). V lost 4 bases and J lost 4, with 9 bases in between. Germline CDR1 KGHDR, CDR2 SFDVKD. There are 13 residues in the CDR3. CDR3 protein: CATSEHRSYGYTF. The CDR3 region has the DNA TGTGCCACCAGTGAACACAGGTCCTATGGCTACACCTTC.

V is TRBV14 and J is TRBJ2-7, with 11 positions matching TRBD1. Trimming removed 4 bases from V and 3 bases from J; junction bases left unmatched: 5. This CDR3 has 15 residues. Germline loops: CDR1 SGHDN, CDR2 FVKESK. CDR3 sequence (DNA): TGTGCCAGCAGCCTAATCGGGACAGGGGGCTACGAGCAGTACTTC. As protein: CASSLIGTGGYEQYF.

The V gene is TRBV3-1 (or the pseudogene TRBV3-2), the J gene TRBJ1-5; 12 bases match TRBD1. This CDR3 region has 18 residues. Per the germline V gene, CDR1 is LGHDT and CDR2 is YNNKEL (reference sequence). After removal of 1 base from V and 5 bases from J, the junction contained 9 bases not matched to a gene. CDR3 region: CASSQGIAGTGGDQPQHF. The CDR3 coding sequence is TGTGCCAGCAGCCAAGGGATCGCCGGGACAGGGGGCGATCAGCCCCAGCATTTT.

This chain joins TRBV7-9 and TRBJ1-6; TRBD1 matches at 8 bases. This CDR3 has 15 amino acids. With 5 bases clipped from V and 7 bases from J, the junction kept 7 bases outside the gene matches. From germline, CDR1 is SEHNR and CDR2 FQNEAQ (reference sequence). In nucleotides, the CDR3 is TGTGCCAGCAGCGCCTCCGGGACAGGAAATTCACCCCTCCACTTT. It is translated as CASSASGTGNSPLHF.

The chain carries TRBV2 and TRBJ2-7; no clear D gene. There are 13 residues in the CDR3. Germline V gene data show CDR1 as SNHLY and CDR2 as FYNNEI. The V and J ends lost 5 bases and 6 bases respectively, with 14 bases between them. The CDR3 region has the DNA TGTGCCAGCAGTTCCCGAGGCTTCGGCGAGCAGTACTTC. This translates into CASSSRGFGEQYF. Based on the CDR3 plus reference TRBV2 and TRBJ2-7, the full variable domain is EPEVTQTPSHQVTQMGQEVILRCVPISNHLYFYWYRQILGQKVEFLVSFYNNEISEKSEIFDDQFSVERPDGSNFTLKIRSTKLEDSAMYFCASSSRGFGEQYFGPGTRLTVT.

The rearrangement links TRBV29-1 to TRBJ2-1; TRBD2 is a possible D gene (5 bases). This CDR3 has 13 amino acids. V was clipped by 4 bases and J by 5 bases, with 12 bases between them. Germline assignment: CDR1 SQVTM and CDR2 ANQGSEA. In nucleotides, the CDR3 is TGCAGCGTTGGGGATACTAGGAACAATGAGCAGTTCTTC. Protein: CSVGDTRNNEQFF.

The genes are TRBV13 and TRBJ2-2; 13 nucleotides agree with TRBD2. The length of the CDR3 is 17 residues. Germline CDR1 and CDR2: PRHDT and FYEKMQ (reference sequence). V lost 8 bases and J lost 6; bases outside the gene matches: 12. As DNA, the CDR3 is TGTGCCAGCGGGATAACAGGACTAGCGGGAGAGCCCGGGGAGCTGTTTTTT. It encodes CASGITGLAGEPGELFF. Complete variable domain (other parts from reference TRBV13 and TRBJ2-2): AAGVIQSPRHLIKEKRETATLKCYPIPRHDTVYWYQQGPGQDPQFLISFYEKMQSDKGSIPDRFSAQQFSDYHSELNMSSLELGDSALYFCASGITGLAGEPGELFFGEGSRLTVL.

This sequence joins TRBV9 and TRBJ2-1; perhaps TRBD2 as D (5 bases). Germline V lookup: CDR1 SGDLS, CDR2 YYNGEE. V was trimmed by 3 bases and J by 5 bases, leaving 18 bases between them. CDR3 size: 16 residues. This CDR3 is CASSGRAGLVNNEQFF. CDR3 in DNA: TGTGCCAGCAGCGGCCGGGCGGGCCTAGTTAACAATGAGCAGTTCTTC.

Here the CDR3 DNA reads TGTGCCAGCAGCGTAGGGAGACTAGCGGGAGCAATGGGCACAGATACGCAGTATTTT. Translating it yields CASSVGRLAGAMGTDTQYF. The rearrangement uses TRBV7-3 and TRBJ2-3, with TRBD2 matching 12 bases. J gave up 1 base and V 5 bases, and 13 bases lay outside the gene matches. There are 19 residues in the CDR3. The germline V gene encodes CDR1 SGHTA and CDR2 FQGTGA.

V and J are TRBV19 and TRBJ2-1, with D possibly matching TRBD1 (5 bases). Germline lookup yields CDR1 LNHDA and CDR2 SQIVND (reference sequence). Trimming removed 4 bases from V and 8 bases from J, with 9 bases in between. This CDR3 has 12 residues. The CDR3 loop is CASSRTIDEQFF. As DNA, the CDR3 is TGTGCCAGTAGTAGGACAATCGATGAGCAGTTCTTC.

The CDR3 DNA is TGTGCCAGTAGTATGTCTTGGGGCGAAAAGACCCAGTACTTC. As protein: CASSMSWGEKTQYF. This chain connects TRBV19 to TRBJ2-5, with D possibly being TRBD1 (5 bases). The CDR3 covers 14 residues. Germline V gene lookup returns CDR1 LNHDA and CDR2 SQIVND (reference sequence). Deletions cut 3 bases from V and 6 bases from J, with 14 bases between.

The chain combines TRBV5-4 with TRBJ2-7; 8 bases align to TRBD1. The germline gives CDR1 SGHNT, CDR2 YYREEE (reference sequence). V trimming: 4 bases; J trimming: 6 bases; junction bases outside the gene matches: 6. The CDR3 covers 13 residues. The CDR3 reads CASSIQGVGEQYF. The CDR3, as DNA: TGTGCCAGCAGCATACAGGGGGTTGGCGAGCAGTACTTC.

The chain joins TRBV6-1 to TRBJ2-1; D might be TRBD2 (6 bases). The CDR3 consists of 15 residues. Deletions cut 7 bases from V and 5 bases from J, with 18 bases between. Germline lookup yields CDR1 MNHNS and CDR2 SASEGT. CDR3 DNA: TGTGCCAGCACCCTCGACGGAGGGCGTCACAATGAGCAGTTCTTC. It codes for CASTLDGGRHNEQFF.

For the CDR3, the DNA is TGTGCCAGCAGTCCAACAGGGTGGGAGACCCAGTACTTC. Its translation is CASSPTGWETQYF. V usage is TRBV6-4 and J usage is TRBJ2-5; D perhaps matches TRBD1 (6 bases). V dropped 5 bases and J dropped 5 bases, with 12 bases sitting between them. The CDR3 contains 13 residues. Germline V gene data show CDR1 as MRHNA and CDR2 as SNTAGT.

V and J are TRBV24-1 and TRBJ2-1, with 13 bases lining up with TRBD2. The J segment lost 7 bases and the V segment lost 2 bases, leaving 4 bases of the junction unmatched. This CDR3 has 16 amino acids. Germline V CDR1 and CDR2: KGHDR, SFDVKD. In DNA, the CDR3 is TGTGCCACCAGTGATTCACGGACTAGCGGGAGTAATGAGCAGTTCTTC. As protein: CATSDSRTSGSNEQFF.

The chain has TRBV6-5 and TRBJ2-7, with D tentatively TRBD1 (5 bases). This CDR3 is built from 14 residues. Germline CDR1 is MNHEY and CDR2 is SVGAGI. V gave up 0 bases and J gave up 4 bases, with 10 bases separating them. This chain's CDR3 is CASSYSQGSYEQYF. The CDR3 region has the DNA TGTGCCAGCAGTTACTCCCAGGGTTCTTACGAGCAGTACTTC.

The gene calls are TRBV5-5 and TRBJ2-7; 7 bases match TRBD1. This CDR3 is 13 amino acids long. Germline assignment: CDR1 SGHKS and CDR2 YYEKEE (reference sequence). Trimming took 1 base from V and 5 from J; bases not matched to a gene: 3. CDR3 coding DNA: TGTGCCAGCAGCTTGATGGACAGGAACGAGCAGTACTTC. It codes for CASSLMDRNEQYF. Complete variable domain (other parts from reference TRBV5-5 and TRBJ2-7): DAGVTQSPTHLIKTRGQQVTLRCSPISGHKSVSWYQQVLGQGPQFIFQYYEKEERGRGNFPDRFSARQFPNYSSELNVNALLLGDSALYLCASSLMDRNEQYFGPGTRLTVT.

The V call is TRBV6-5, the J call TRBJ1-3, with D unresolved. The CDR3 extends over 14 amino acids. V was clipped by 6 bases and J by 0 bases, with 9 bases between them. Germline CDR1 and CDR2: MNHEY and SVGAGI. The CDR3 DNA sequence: TGTGCCAGCAGGGACTTTTACTCTGGAAACACCATATATTTT. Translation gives CASRDFYSGNTIYF.

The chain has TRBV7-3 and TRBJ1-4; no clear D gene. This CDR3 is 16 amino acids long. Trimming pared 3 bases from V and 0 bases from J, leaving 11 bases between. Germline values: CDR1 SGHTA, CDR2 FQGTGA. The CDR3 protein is CASSLSRVSTNEKLFF. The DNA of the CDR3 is TGTGCCAGCAGCTTGTCGCGAGTATCAACTAATGAAAAACTGTTTTTT.

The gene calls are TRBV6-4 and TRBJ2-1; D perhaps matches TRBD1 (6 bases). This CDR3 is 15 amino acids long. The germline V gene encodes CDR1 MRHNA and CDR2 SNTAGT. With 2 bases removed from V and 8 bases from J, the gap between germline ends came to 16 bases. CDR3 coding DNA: TGTGCCAGCAGTGACGGGGGCCGGGGTTTGTATGAGCAGTTCTTC. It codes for CASSDGGRGLYEQFF.

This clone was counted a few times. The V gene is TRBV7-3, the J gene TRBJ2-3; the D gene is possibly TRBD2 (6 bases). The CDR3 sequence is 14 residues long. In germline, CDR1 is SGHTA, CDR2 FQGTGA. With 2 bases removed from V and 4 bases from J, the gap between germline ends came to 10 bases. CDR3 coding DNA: TGTGCCAGCAGCTTAGATACTAGCTCAGATACGCAGTATTTT. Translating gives CASSLDTSSDTQYF.

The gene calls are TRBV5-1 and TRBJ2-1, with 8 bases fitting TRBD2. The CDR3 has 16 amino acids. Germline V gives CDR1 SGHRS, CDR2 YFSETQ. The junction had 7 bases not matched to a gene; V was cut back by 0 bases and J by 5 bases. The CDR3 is CASSLGTSSQDNEQFF. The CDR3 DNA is TGCGCCAGCAGCTTGGGGACTAGCAGCCAAGACAATGAGCAGTTCTTC.

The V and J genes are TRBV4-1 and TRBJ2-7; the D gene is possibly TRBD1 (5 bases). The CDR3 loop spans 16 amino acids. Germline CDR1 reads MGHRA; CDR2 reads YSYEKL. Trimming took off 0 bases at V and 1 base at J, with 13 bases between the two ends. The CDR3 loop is CASSQDRGLISYEQYF. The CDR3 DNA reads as TGCGCCAGCAGCCAAGATAGGGGCTTGATTTCCTACGAGCAGTACTTC.

The CDR3 protein is CASSLDYGGADTQYF. DNA for the CDR3: TGTGCCAGCAGCTTAGATTACGGGGGGGCCGATACGCAGTATTTT. J is TRBJ2-3 and V is TRBV11-2, with 8 bases fitting TRBD2. In germline, CDR1 is SGHAT, CDR2 FQNNGV. The V and J ends lost 0 bases and 6 bases, in that order; junction bases with no gene match: 5. This CDR3 contains 15 residues.

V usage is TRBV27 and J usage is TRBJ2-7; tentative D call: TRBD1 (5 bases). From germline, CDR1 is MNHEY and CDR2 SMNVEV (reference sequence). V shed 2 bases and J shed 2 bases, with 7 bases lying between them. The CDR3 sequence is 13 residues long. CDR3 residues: CASSLTGTYEQYF. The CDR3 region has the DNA TGTGCCAGCAGTTTAACAGGTACCTACGAGCAGTACTTC.

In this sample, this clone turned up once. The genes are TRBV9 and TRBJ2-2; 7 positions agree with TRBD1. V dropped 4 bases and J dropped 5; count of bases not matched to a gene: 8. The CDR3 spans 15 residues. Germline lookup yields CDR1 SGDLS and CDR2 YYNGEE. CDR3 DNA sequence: TGTGCCAGCAGCATAACGACAGGGCTTACCGGGGAGCTGTTTTTT. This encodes CASSITTGLTGELFF. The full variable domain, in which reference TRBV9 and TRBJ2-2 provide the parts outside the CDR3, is DSGVTQTPKHLITATGQRVTLRCSPRSGDLSVYWYQQSLDQGLQFLIQYYNGEERAKGNILERFSAQQFPDLHSELNLSSLELGDSALYFCASSITTGLTGELFFGEGSRLTVL.

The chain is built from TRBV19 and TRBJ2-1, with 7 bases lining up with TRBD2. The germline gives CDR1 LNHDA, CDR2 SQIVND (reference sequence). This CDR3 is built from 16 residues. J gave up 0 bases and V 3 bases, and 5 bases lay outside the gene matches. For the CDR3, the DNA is TGTGCCAGTAGTATTTGGGGCGGGAGCTCCTACAATGAGCAGTTCTTC. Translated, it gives CASSIWGGSSYNEQFF.